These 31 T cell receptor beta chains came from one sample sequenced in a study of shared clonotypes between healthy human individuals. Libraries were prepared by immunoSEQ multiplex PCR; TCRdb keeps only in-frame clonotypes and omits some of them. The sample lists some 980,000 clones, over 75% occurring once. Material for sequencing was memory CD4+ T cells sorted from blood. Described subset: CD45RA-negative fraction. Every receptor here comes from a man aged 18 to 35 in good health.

The CDR3 DNA sequence: TGTGCCAGCGGGGACAGGGTCAATTCACCCCTCCACTTT. Translation: CASGDRVNSPLHF. The V call is TRBV2, the J call TRBJ1-6; 9 nucleotides align to TRBD1. J was trimmed by 7 bases and V by 8 bases; bases with no gene match: 3. The CDR3 extends over 13 amino acids. Germline CDR1 reads SNHLY; CDR2 reads FYNNEI.

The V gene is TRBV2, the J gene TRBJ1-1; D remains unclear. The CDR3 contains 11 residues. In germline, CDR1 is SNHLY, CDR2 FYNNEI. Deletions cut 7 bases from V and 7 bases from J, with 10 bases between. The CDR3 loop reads CASTRVYEAFF. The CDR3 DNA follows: TGTGCCAGCACCCGCGTGTATGAAGCTTTCTTT. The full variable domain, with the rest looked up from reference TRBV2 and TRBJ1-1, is EPEVTQTPSHQVTQMGQEVILRCVPISNHLYFYWYRQILGQKVEFLVSFYNNEISEKSEIFDDQFSVERPDGSNFTLKIRSTKLEDSAMYFCASTRVYEAFFGQGTRLTVV.

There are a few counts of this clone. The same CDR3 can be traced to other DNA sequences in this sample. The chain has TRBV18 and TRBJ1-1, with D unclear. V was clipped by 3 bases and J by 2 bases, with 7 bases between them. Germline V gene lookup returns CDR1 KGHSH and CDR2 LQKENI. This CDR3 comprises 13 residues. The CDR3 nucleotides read TGTGCCAGCTCACCCCAGGTAAACACTGAAGCTTTCTTT. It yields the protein CASSPQVNTEAFF.

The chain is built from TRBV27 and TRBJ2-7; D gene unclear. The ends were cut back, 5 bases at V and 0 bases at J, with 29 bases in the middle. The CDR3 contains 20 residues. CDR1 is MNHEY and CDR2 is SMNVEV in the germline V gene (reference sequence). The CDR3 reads CASSPSQLKMIRTHSYEQYF. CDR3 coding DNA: TGTGCCAGCAGTCCTTCCCAACTAAAGATGATTCGAACACACTCCTACGAGCAGTACTTC.

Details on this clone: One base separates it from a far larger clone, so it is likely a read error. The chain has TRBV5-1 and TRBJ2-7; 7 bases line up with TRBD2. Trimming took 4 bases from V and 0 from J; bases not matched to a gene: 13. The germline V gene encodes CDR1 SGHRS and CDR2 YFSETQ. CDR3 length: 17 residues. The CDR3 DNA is TGCGCCAGCAGCCGGGAGGAAGCCTCCTCCTCCTCCTACGAGCAGTACTTC. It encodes CASSREEASSSSYEQYF.

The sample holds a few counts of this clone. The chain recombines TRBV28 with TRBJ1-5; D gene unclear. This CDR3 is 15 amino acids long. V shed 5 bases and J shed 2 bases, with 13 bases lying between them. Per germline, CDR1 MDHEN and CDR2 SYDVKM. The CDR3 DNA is TGTGCCAGCAGTCCTGGGGTCTTGGGCAATCAGCCCCAGCATTTT. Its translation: CASSPGVLGNQPQHF.

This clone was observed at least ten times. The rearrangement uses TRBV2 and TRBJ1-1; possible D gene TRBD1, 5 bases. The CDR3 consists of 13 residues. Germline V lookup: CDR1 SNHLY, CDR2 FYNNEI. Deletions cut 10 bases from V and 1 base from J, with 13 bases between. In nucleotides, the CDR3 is TGTGCCACCACCTGGGGCCCGAACACTGAAGCTTTCTTT. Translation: CATTWGPNTEAFF.

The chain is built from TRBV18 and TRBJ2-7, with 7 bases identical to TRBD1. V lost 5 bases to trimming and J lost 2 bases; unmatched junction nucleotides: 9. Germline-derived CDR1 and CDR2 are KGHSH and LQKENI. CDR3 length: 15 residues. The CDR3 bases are TGTGCCAGCTCAAGAGGACAGGTGCAGGCCTACGAGCAGTACTTC. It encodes CASSRGQVQAYEQYF.

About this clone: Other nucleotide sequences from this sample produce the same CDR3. CDR3 DNA sequence: TGTGCCAGCAGTTTAGGGGGCTATAGCAATCAGCCCCAGCATTTT. Amino acid sequence: CASSLGGYSNQPQHF. The rearrangement joins TRBV28 to TRBJ1-5, with a possible D match to TRBD1 (6 bases). This CDR3 contains 15 residues. Trimming stripped 2 bases from V and 0 bases from J, with 8 bases between. From germline, CDR1 is MDHEN and CDR2 SYDVKM.

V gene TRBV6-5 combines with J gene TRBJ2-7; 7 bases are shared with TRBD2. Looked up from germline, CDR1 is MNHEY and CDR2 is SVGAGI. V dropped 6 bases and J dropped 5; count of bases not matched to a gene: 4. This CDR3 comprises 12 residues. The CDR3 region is CASSGLGNEQYF. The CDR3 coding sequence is TGTGCCAGCAGCGGACTAGGGAACGAGCAGTACTTC.

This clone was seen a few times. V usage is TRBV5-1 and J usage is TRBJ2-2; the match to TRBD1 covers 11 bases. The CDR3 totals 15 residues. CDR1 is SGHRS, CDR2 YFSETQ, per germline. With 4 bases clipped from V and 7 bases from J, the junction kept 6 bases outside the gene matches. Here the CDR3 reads CASSPGQGAGGELFF. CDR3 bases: TGCGCCAGCAGCCCTGGACAGGGGGCCGGCGGGGAGCTGTTTTTT.

The CDR3 loop is CASRGTGERQPQHF. The CDR3 DNA sequence: TGTGCCAGCAGAGGGACAGGGGAGCGTCAGCCCCAGCATTTT. This chain uses TRBV6-5 with TRBJ1-5, with 10 nucleotides matching TRBD1. CDR1 is MNHEY, CDR2 SVGAGI, per germline. The trim removed 6 bases at V and 6 bases at J, leaving 5 bases unmatched. CDR3 length: 14 residues.

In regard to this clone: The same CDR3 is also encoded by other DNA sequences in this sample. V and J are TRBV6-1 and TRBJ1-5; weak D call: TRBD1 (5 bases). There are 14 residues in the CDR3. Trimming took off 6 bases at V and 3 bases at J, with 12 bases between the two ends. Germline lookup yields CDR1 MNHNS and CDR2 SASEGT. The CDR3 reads CASRGTGANQPQHF. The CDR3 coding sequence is TGTGCCAGCAGGGGGACCGGCGCCAATCAGCCCCAGCATTTT.

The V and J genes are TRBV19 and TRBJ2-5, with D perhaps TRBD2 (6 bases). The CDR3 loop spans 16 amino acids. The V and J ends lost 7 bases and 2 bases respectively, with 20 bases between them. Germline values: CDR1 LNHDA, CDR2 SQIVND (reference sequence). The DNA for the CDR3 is TGTGCCAGTAACCTGGGGGGATATGAGAAACAAGAGACCCAGTACTTC. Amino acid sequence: CASNLGGYEKQETQYF.

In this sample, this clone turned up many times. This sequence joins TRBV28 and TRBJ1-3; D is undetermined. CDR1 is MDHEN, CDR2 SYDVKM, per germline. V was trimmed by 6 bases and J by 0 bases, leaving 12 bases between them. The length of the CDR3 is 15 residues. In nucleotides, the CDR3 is TGTGCCAGCAGGTCTGTCTCCCGCTCTGGAAACACCATATATTTT. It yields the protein CASRSVSRSGNTIYF.

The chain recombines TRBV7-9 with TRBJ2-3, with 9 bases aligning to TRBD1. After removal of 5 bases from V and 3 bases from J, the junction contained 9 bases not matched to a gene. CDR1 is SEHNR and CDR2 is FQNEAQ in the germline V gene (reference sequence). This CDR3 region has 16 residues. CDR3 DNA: TGTGCCAGCAGCCAACTTACAGGGGGCCGAACAGATACGCAGTATTTT. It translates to CASSQLTGGRTDTQYF.

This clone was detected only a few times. DNA for the CDR3: TGTGCCAGTAGTCCTCCTTATCAGCCCCAGCATTTT. This encodes CASSPPYQPQHF. The chain joins TRBV19 to TRBJ1-5; D ambiguous. There are 12 residues in the CDR3. With 5 bases removed from V and 5 bases from J, the gap between germline ends came to 7 bases. Germline values: CDR1 LNHDA, CDR2 SQIVND (reference sequence).

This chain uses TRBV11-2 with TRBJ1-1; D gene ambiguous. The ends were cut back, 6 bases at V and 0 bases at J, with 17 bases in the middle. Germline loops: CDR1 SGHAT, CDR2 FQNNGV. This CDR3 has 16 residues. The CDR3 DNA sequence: TGTGCCAGCAGTTCCGCCACTACGCTGGTGAACACTGAAGCTTTCTTT. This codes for CASSSATTLVNTEAFF.

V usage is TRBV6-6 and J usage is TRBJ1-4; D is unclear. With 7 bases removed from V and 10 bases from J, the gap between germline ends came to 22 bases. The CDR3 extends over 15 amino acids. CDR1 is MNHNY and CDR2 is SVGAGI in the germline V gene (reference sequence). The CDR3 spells CASTLLGQETGKLFF. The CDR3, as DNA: TGTGCCAGCACACTACTAGGGCAGGAGACTGGAAAACTGTTTTTT.

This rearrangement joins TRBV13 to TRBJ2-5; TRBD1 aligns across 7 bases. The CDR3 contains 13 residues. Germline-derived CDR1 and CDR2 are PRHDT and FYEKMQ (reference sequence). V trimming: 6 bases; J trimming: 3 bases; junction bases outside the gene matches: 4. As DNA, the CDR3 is TGTGCCAGCAGATTCGACAGGGAAGAGACCCAGTACTTC. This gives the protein CASRFDREETQYF.

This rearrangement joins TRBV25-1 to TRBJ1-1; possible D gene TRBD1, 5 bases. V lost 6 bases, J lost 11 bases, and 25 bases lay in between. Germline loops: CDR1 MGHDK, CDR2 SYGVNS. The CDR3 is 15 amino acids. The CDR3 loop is CASRTGPGGNLDAFF. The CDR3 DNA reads TGTGCCAGCAGGACCGGGCCTGGGGGAAATCTTGACGCTTTCTTT.

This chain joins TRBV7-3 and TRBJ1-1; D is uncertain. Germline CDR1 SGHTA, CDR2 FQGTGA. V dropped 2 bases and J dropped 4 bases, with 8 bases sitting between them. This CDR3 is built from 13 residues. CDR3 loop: CASSLEVATEAFF. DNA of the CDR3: TGTGCCAGCAGCTTAGAGGTGGCCACTGAAGCTTTCTTT.

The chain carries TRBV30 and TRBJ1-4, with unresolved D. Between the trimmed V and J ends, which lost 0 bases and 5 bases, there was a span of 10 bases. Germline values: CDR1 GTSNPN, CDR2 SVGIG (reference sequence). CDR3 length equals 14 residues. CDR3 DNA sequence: TGTGCCTGGAGTGTACGTCAGATGAATGAAAAACTGTTTTTT. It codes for CAWSVRQMNEKLFF.

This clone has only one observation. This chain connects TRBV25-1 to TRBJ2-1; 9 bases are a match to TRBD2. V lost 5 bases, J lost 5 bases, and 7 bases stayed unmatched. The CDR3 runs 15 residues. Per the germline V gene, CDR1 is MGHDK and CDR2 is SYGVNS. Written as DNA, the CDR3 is TGTGCCAGCAGTCCCAGGGCTAGCGGGAACAATGAGCAGTTCTTC. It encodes CASSPRASGNNEQFF.

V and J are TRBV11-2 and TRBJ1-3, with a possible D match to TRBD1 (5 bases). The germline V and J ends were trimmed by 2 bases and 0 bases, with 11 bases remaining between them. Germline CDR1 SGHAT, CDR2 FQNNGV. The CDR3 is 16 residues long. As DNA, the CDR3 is TGTGCCAGCAGCTTATCCGCAGGGCCCTCTGGAAACACCATATATTTT. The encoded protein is CASSLSAGPSGNTIYF.

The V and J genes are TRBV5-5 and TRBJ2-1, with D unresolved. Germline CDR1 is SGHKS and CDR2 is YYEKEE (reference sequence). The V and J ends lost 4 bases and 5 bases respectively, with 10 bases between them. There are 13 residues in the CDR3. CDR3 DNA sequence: TGTGCCAGCAGCCTAGAGTCGAACAATGAGCAGTTCTTC. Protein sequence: CASSLESNNEQFF.

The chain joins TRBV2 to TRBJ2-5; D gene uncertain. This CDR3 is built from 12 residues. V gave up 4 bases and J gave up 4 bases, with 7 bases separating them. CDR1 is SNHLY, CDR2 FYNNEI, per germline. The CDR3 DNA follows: TGTGCCAGCAGTGTAGGTTCAGAGACCCAGTACTTC. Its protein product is CASSVGSETQYF.

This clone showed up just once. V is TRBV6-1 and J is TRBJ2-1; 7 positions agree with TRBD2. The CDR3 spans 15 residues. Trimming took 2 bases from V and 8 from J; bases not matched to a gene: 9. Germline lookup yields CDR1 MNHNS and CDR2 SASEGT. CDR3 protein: CASSEKREVRDEQFF. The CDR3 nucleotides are TGTGCCAGCAGTGAAAAGCGGGAAGTACGGGATGAGCAGTTCTTC.

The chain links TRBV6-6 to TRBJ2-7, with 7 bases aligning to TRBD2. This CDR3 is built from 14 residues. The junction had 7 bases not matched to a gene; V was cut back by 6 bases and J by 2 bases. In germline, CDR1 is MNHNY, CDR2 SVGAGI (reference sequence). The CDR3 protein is CASSRQGGTYEQYF. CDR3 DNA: TGTGCCAGCAGCAGGCAGGGAGGGACCTACGAGCAGTACTTC.

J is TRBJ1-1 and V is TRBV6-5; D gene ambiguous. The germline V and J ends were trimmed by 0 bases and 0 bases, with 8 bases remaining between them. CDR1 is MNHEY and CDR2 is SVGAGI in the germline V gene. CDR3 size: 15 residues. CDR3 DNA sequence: TGTGCCAGCAGTTACTCGCGGGTCTTGAACACTGAAGCTTTCTTT. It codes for CASSYSRVLNTEAFF.

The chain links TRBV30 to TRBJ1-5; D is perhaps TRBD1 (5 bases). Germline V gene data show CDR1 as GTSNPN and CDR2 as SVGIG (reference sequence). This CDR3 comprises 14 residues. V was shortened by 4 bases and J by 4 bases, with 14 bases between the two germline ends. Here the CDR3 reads CAWTQAGRNQPQHF. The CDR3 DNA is TGTGCCTGGACTCAGGCAGGGCGGAATCAGCCCCAGCATTTT.